One sample yielded the 26 T cell receptor beta chains listed below, sequenced in a study of Ad26.COV2.S vaccination and SARS-CoV-2 variants. Sample treatment: roughly 20 received Ad26.COV2.S at low or high dose, single or two shots; roughly five received placebo; per-sample allocation not given. It was on day 63 after the first vaccine or placebo injection that samples were taken. Sequenced by immunoSEQ multiplex PCR; TCRdb stores in-frame clones only, minus some. The sample lists some 480,000 clones; around nine tenths were seen once. Material: peripheral blood, obtained in a trial of Ad26.COV2.S vaccine versus placebo. The origin of the receptors is a person between 18 and 59 years old who received the Ad26.COV2.S COVID-19 vaccine or a placebo.

The rearrangement uses TRBV28 and TRBJ1-3, with D hard to call. CDR3 size: 12 residues. V was shortened by 5 bases and J by 4 bases, with 6 bases between the two germline ends. The germline CDR1 and CDR2 sequences are MDHEN and SYDVKM. CDR3 region: CASSESGNTIYF. CDR3 coding DNA: TGTGCCAGCAGTGAGAGCGGAAACACCATATATTTT.

DNA for the CDR3: TGTGCCAGCAGTGGGGGGGGTCCGTACGAGCAGTACTTC. Its protein is CASSGGGPYEQYF. This rearrangement joins TRBV27 to TRBJ2-7; 7 bases fit TRBD2. The V gene's germline CDR1 is MNHEY and CDR2 SMNVEV (reference sequence). V lost 5 bases, J lost 4 bases, and 5 bases stayed unmatched. The CDR3 has 13 residues.

This rearrangement joins TRBV5-4 to TRBJ2-2; D is uncertain. This CDR3 has 12 amino acids. Trimming pared 5 bases from V and 0 bases from J, leaving 2 bases between. Germline V lookup: CDR1 SGHNT, CDR2 YYREEE (reference sequence). This CDR3 is CASSPNTGELFF. The CDR3 DNA reads as TGTGCCAGCAGTCCGAACACCGGGGAGCTGTTTTTT.

DNA of the CDR3: TGTGCCAGCAGTACAGGCCGCTCCTACGAGCAGTACTTC. Translated, it gives CASSTGRSYEQYF. V usage is TRBV28 and J usage is TRBJ2-7; TRBD1 is a possible D gene (5 bases). This CDR3 region has 13 residues. V gave up 5 bases and J gave up 0 bases, with 8 bases separating them. CDR1 MDHEN and CDR2 SYDVKM come from the germline V gene.

This clone showed up just a few times. The same CDR3 can be traced to other DNA sequences in this sample. The chain combines TRBV28 with TRBJ1-1; D unresolved. The V and J ends lost 1 base and 0 bases respectively, with 6 bases between them. CDR3 length: 14 amino acids. The germline V gene encodes CDR1 MDHEN and CDR2 SYDVKM. Here the CDR3 DNA reads TGTGCCAGCAGTTTATTCGGCCTGAACACTGAAGCTTTCTTT. It codes for CASSLFGLNTEAFF.

The V and J genes are TRBV7-2 and TRBJ1-1, with TRBD1 as a possible D gene (5 bases). This CDR3 has 12 residues. Germline CDR1 is SGHTA and CDR2 is FQGNSA. V lost 5 bases, J lost 11 bases, and 15 bases lay in between. The CDR3 DNA follows: TGTGCCAGCAGCAACCGGGGGGGGTTGGCTTTCTTT. This encodes CASSNRGGLAFF.

This chain joins TRBV13 and TRBJ1-1, with 7 bases identical to TRBD1. This CDR3 has 14 residues. The V and J ends lost 2 bases and 4 bases, in that order; junction bases with no gene match: 4. Germline CDR1 PRHDT, CDR2 FYEKMQ (reference sequence). For the CDR3, the DNA is TGTGCCAGCAGCTTACGTCGGGACAGCACTGAAGCTTTCTTT. Protein sequence: CASSLRRDSTEAFF.

This chain uses TRBV18 with TRBJ2-3, with TRBD1 matching 8 bases. V gave up 3 bases and J gave up 0 bases; unmatched junction bases: 2. CDR3 length: 15 residues. The V gene's germline CDR1 is KGHSH and CDR2 LQKENI. The CDR3 DNA follows: TGTGCCAGCTCACCCGGGACAGGCAGCACAGATACGCAGTATTTT. This codes for CASSPGTGSTDTQYF.

V and J are TRBV28 and TRBJ2-7, with D tentatively TRBD1 (7 bases). The CDR3 length is 13 residues. V gave up 7 bases and J gave up 2 bases, with 12 bases separating them. Looked up from germline, CDR1 is MDHEN and CDR2 is SYDVKM. The CDR3 loop reads CASNPGGTYEQYF. The CDR3 DNA sequence: TGTGCCAGCAACCCAGGGGGGACCTACGAGCAGTACTTC.

This clone showed up just once. The chain combines TRBV5-6 with TRBJ1-5, with D tentatively TRBD1 (6 bases). From germline, CDR1 is SGHDT and CDR2 YYEEEE. The ends were cut back, 6 bases at V and 3 bases at J, with 13 bases in the middle. CDR3 length: 14 residues. As DNA, the CDR3 is TGTGCCAGCACGGCAGGGGCCTCCAATCAGCCCCAGCATTTT. This codes for CASTAGASNQPQHF. The variable domain in full, with the rest retrieved from reference TRBV5-6 and TRBJ1-5, is DAGVTQSPTHLIKTRGQQVTLRCSPKSGHDTVSWYQQALGQGPQFIFQYYEEEERQRGNFPDRFSGHQFPNYSSELNVNALLLGDSALYLCASTAGASNQPQHFGDGTRLSIL.

The chain carries TRBV30 and TRBJ2-1, with unresolved D. Trimming left V 0 bases short and J 6 bases short, with 9 bases between. The CDR3 runs to 13 residues. Looked up from germline, CDR1 is GTSNPN and CDR2 is SVGIG (reference sequence). For the CDR3, the DNA is TGTGCCTGGAGTGTAGGGCCGGGCAATGAGCAGTTCTTC. Amino acids: CAWSVGPGNEQFF.

The chain joins TRBV11-1 to TRBJ1-1; 10 bases agree with TRBD1. CDR3 length: 13 amino acids. Germline V CDR1 and CDR2: SGHAT, FQDESV (reference sequence). Trimming took 5 bases from V and 5 from J; bases not matched to a gene: 2. In DNA form, the CDR3 reads TGTGCCAGCAGCCGACAGGGGGCGACTGAAGCTTTCTTT. Its protein product is CASSRQGATEAFF.

CDR3 residues: CASSLDPIKGDGYTF. Written as DNA, the CDR3 is TGTGCCAGCAGCTTAGACCCCATCAAAGGAGATGGCTACACCTTC. The rearrangement links TRBV13 to TRBJ1-2; D remains ambiguous. The CDR3 loop spans 15 amino acids. Per germline, CDR1 PRHDT and CDR2 FYEKMQ (reference sequence). V was clipped by 1 base and J by 6 bases, with 15 bases between them.

The chain carries TRBV7-8 and TRBJ2-7; either TRBD1 or TRBD2 may fit D (6 bases each). V dropped 1 base and J dropped 6 bases, with 10 bases sitting between them. The length of the CDR3 is 13 residues. Germline CDR1 and CDR2: SGHVS and FQNEAQ. CDR3 in DNA: TGTGCCAGCAGCTTAGGTGAGGGGGGCGAGCAGTACTTC. Translating it yields CASSLGEGGEQYF.

This clone was found a few times. The chain recombines TRBV6-5 with TRBJ1-4; no firm D call. The V and J ends lost 6 bases and 3 bases respectively, with 14 bases between them. This CDR3 spans 15 amino acids. Looked up from germline, CDR1 is MNHEY and CDR2 is SVGAGI. The CDR3 region has the DNA TGTGCCAGCAGGATAATGGGGTTACCTAATGAAAAACTGTTTTTT. Protein product: CASRIMGLPNEKLFF.

This clone was detected only once. The chain couples TRBV28 to TRBJ1-1; 9 bases map to TRBD1. The CDR3 has 15 residues. J lost 4 bases, V lost 4 bases, and 7 bases had no gene match. Germline lookup yields CDR1 MDHEN and CDR2 SYDVKM. CDR3 in DNA: TGTGCCAGCAGTTCCGGGACAGGGTATGGCACTGAAGCTTTCTTT. Its translation is CASSSGTGYGTEAFF.

The chain uses TRBV28 and TRBJ1-2; a weak D match, TRBD1 (5 bases). V lost 2 bases to trimming and J lost 8 bases, with 18 bases between them. The CDR3 length is 15 residues. Germline V gene lookup returns CDR1 MDHEN and CDR2 SYDVKM. CDR3 DNA sequence: TGTGCCAGCAGTTTACTAGGGGTTGGGCTCTCGGGCTACACCTTC. Amino acids: CASSLLGVGLSGYTF.

This chain links TRBV3-1 (or the pseudogene TRBV3-2) with TRBJ2-1, with 7 bases identical to TRBD2. Trimming at V came to 1 base and at J to 2 bases, leaving 14 bases not matched to a gene. The CDR3 covers 19 residues. Germline V lookup: CDR1 LGHDT, CDR2 YNNKEL (reference sequence). CDR3 loop: CASSQAKTSPDRPYNEQFF. Written as DNA, the CDR3 is TGTGCCAGCAGCCAAGCCAAGACTAGCCCAGATAGGCCCTACAATGAGCAGTTCTTC.

Points on this clone: The sample contains more than one DNA sequence encoding this CDR3. The genes are TRBV6-5 and TRBJ2-1; TRBD1 matches at 7 bases. The CDR3 sequence is 13 residues long. CDR1 and CDR2 from the germline V gene are MNHEY and SVGAGI. The trim removed 4 bases at V and 9 bases at J, leaving 6 bases unmatched. Here the CDR3 reads CASSSPQGSEQFF. The CDR3 nucleotides are TGTGCCAGCAGTTCGCCACAGGGGAGTGAGCAGTTCTTC.

The chain has TRBV14 and TRBJ1-1; D is unclear. The germline gives CDR1 SGHDN, CDR2 FVKESK. This CDR3 has 15 amino acids. The ends were cut back, 4 bases at V and 2 bases at J, with 14 bases in the middle. The CDR3 nucleotides are TGTGCCAGCAGCCCGAGGGTTGGCGGTAACACTGAAGCTTTCTTT. This sequence encodes CASSPRVGGNTEAFF. Based on the CDR3 plus reference TRBV14 and TRBJ1-1, the full variable domain is EAGVTQFPSHSVIEKGQTVTLRCDPISGHDNLYWYRRVMGKEIKFLLHFVKESKQDESGMPNNRFLAERTGGTYSTLKVQPAELEDSGVYFCASSPRVGGNTEAFFGQGTRLTVV.

The chain is built from TRBV6-5 and TRBJ1-1; no clear D gene. Germline V gene sequence: CDR1 MNHEY, CDR2 SVGAGI. The CDR3 runs 14 residues. V gave up 0 bases and J gave up 7 bases, with 12 bases separating them. As DNA, the CDR3 is TGTGCCAGCAGTTACTCGACGCCCCGGGGTGAAGCTTTCTTT. This sequence encodes CASSYSTPRGEAFF.

V is TRBV27 and J is TRBJ2-1; D is possibly TRBD1 or TRBD2 (5 bases each). This CDR3 region has 15 residues. Trimming took 4 bases from V and 0 from J, leaving 10 bases between them. Per the germline V gene, CDR1 is MNHEY and CDR2 is SMNVEV (reference sequence). The CDR3 reads CASSSEGRSYNEQFF. The CDR3 region has the DNA TGTGCCAGCAGTTCTGAGGGACGCTCCTACAATGAGCAGTTCTTC.

The genes are TRBV7-2 and TRBJ1-3; 9 positions match TRBD1. CDR1 is SGHTA, CDR2 FQGNSA, per germline. V gave up 2 bases and J gave up 7 bases; unmatched junction bases: 9. The length of the CDR3 is 16 residues. The CDR3 reads CASSLNRGRLGNTIYF. In DNA, the CDR3 is TGTGCCAGCAGCTTAAACAGGGGGCGCCTTGGGAACACCATATATTTT.

The rearrangement links TRBV9 to TRBJ2-4; the match to TRBD1 covers 9 bases. This CDR3 has 17 amino acids. Germline V CDR1 and CDR2: SGDLS, YYNGEE. V gave up 4 bases and J gave up 2 bases; unmatched junction bases: 10. The CDR3 DNA sequence: TGTGCCAGCAGCTCAGGGACAGGGTCGGGATCCAAAAACATTCAGTACTTC. This codes for CASSSGTGSGSKNIQYF. Full variable domain (missing parts from reference TRBV9 and TRBJ2-4): DSGVTQTPKHLITATGQRVTLRCSPRSGDLSVYWYQQSLDQGLQFLIQYYNGEERAKGNILERFSAQQFPDLHSELNLSSLELGDSALYFCASSSGTGSGSKNIQYFGAGTRLSVL.

The count of this clone is one. This chain uses TRBV7-3 with TRBJ2-5, with D perhaps being TRBD1 or TRBD2 (5 bases each). The CDR3 sequence is 14 residues long. V lost 2 bases to trimming and J lost 6 bases, with 13 bases between them. Germline V lookup: CDR1 SGHTA, CDR2 FQGTGA. The CDR3 spells CASSLGLPGQTQYF. CDR3 bases: TGTGCCAGCAGCTTAGGGCTCCCGGGGCAGACCCAGTACTTC.

The rearrangement links TRBV11-2 to TRBJ2-1; D possibly corresponds to TRBD2 (6 bases). V dropped 1 base and J dropped 9 bases, with 22 bases sitting between them. The CDR3 is 17 residues long. Germline V CDR1 and CDR2: SGHAT, FQNNGV. The CDR3 protein is CASSLAPPGLKKGEQFF. In DNA, the CDR3 is TGTGCCAGCAGCTTAGCACCTCCGGGACTCAAAAAGGGTGAGCAGTTCTTC.